A single sample is the source of the 15 T cell receptor beta chains below, sequenced in a study of T cells expressing NK-cell markers. TCRdb re-called the 5' RACE reads, yielding one record per CDR3 amino acid sequence without DNA. The specimen's table records 350,000 to 400,000 distinct CDR3 sequences. The sequencing sample was made of blood T cells: a sorted CD56 or NKG2C T cell subset, CD4+ or CD8+ T cells, or bulk PBMC T cells (not recorded which). The receptors were gathered from a woman in her 50s in good health.

The CDR3 here is CASSLFIVGRVGANEKLFF. The chain recombines TRBV28 with TRBJ1-4; TCRdb outputs TRBD1, but without DNA this stays unchecked. The length of the CDR3 is 19 residues. Germline loops: CDR1 MDHEN, CDR2 SYDVKM.

The chain carries TRBV7-9 and TRBJ2-7; TCRdb designates TRBD1, a call that cannot be tested without DNA. The CDR3 loop spans 14 amino acids. Looked up from germline, CDR1 is SEHNR and CDR2 is FQNEAQ (reference sequence). The chain's CDR3 is CASAPSETAYEQYF.

The rearrangement links TRBV3-1 to TRBJ2-3; TCRdb indicates TRBD2, and absent DNA this call remains unverified. Per the germline V gene, CDR1 is LGHDT and CDR2 is YNNKEL (reference sequence). There are 16 residues in the CDR3. CDR3 sequence: CASSVRTSGSADTQYF.

The rearrangement links TRBV7-2 to TRBJ1-5; TCRdb gives TRBD1 as the D gene, but with no DNA this cannot be confirmed. Germline CDR1 SGHTA, CDR2 FQGNSA. The CDR3 covers 15 residues. CDR3: CASSHNVRGNQPQHF.

J is TRBJ2-2 and V is TRBV12-3 or TRBV12-4; the D gene TCRdb calls, TRBD1, cannot be checked with no DNA. This CDR3 spans 15 amino acids. The CDR3 loop reads CASSLLQGNTGELFF.

V gene TRBV25-1 combines with J gene TRBJ1-4; TCRdb's D gene call, TRBD1, goes unchecked for lack of DNA. The CDR3 loop spans 17 amino acids. The germline gives CDR1 MGHDK, CDR2 SYGVNS. The CDR3 sequence is CASSEEWPGQGSEKLFF.

The CDR3 sequence is CASSPMGGGSYNEQFF. This rearrangement joins TRBV21-1 to TRBJ2-1; TCRdb returns TRBD2, unconfirmable since there is no DNA. TRBV21-1 is termed a pseudogene. The CDR3 has 16 amino acids.

The chain recombines TRBV18 with TRBJ1-1; TCRdb outputs TRBD1, but without DNA this stays unchecked. CDR1 is KGHSH and CDR2 is LQKENI in the germline V gene. The CDR3 covers 17 residues. CDR3 in amino acids: CASSPLMTGTGESEAFF. Full variable domain (outside the CDR3, taken from reference TRBV18 and TRBJ1-1): NAGVMQNPRHLVRRRGQEARLRCSPMKGHSHVYWYRQLPEEGLKFMVYLQKENIIDESGMPKERFSAEFPKEGPSILRIQQVVRGDSAAYFCASSPLMTGTGESEAFFGQGTRLTVV.

The chain has TRBV4-1 and TRBJ2-1; TCRdb's D call, TRBD2, is unchecked because there is no DNA. Germline V gives CDR1 MGHRA, CDR2 YSYEKL. The CDR3 extends over 17 amino acids. CDR3: CASSHFSTGTSRNEQFF.

The rearrangement uses TRBV4-1 and TRBJ2-7; TCRdb's D call of TRBD1 is untestable without DNA. CDR1 is MGHRA, CDR2 YSYEKL, per germline. CDR3 size: 17 residues. CDR3: CASSQDSGQGFSYEQYF.

The V gene is TRBV5-1, the J gene TRBJ2-2; TCRdb reports TRBD2, a call that lacks DNA to check it against. CDR3 length equals 17 residues. Germline CDR1 and CDR2: SGHRS and YFSETQ. The CDR3: CASSFFDSGPGTGELFF.

The chain is built from TRBV27 and TRBJ1-5. Germline loops: CDR1 MNHEY, CDR2 SMNVEV (reference sequence). The CDR3 has 13 residues. The CDR3 loop is CASRLRVHQPQHF.

The rearrangement links TRBV11-3 to TRBJ1-1; the D gene TCRdb calls, TRBD1, cannot be checked with no DNA. Germline CDR1 and CDR2: SGHNT and YENEEA. The CDR3 is made up of 16 amino acids. The CDR3: CASSPTGGWMATEAFF.

V usage is TRBV10-3 and J usage is TRBJ2-1. CDR1 is ENHRY and CDR2 is SYGVKD in the germline V gene. The CDR3 length is 13 residues. The CDR3 spells CAISFTSPDEQFF.

The chain is built from TRBV5-1 and TRBJ2-5; TCRdb outputs TRBD1, but without DNA this stays unchecked. CDR1 and CDR2 (germline): SGHRS, YFSETQ. There are 15 residues in the CDR3. This CDR3 reads CASSLGDRAQETQYF.